This T cell receptor (beta chain) was sequenced for a study of CD8 T cells in Susac syndrome. Sequencing of TCR beta was performed on blood CD8+ T cells and on blood CD4+ T cells. RNA, at roughly 0.45 to 1 ug, was reverse transcribed with random hexamers. Amplification of TCR beta CDR3 was carried out by immunoSEQ multiplex PCR, which covered 54 Vbeta and 13 Jbeta segments. TCRdb fed the immunoSEQ multiplex PCR reads into MiXCR, producing one record per CDR3 protein. The sample shows about 200,000 distinct CDR3 sequences, roughly 92% of them seen only once. Worth noting for this clonotype: One junction end does not reproduce the germline sequence, and a read error may be involved.

Sequenced material: CD8+ T cells from PBMCs. This sequence originates from a human donor with multiple sclerosis.

CDR3 DNA: TGCGCCAGCAGCCAAGATGACGAACATCGGATCTTT. Protein: CASSQDDEHRIF. The chain uses TRBV4-3 and TRBJ1-4; D is unresolved. This CDR3 is built from 12 residues. Germline V gene data show CDR1 as LGHNA and CDR2 as YSLEER.